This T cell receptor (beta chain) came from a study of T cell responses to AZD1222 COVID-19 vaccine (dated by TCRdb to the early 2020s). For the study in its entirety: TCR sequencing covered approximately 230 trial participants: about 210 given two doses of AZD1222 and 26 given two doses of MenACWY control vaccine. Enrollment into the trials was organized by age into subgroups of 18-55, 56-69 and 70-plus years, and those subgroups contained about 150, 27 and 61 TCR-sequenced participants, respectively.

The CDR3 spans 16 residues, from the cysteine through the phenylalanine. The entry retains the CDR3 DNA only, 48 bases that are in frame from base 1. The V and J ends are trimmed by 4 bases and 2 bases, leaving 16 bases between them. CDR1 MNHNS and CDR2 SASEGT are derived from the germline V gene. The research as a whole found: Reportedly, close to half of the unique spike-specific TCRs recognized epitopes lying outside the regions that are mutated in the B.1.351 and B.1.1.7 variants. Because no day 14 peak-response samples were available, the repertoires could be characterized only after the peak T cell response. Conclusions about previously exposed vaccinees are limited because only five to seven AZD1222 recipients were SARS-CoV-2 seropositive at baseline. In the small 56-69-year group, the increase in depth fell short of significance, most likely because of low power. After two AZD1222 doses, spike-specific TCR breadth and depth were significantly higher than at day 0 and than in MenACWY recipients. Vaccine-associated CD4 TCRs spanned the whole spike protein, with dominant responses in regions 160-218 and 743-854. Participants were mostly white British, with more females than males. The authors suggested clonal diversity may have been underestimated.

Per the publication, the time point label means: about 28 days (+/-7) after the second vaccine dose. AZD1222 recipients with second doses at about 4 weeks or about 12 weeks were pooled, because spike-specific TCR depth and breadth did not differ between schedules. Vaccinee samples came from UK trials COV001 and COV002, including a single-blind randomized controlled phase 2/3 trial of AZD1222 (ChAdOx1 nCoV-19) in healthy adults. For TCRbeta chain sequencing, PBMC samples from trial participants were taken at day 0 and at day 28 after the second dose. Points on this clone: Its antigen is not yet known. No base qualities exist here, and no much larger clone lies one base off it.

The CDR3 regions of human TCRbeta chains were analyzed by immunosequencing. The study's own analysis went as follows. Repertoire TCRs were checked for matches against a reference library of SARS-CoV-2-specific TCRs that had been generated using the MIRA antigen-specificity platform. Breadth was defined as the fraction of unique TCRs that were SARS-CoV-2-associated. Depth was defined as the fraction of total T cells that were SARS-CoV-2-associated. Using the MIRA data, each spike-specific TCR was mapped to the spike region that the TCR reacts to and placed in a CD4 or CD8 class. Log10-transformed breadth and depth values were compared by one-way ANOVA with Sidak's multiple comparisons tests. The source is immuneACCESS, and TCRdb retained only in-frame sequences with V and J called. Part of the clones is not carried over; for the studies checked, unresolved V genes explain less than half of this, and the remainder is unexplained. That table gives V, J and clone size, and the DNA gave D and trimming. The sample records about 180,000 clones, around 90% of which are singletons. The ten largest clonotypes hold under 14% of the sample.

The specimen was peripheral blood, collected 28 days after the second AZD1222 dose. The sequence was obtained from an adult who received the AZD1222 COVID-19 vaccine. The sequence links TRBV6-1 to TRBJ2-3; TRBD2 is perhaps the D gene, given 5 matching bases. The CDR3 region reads CASSVGPRGSTDTQYF. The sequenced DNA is TGTGCCAGCAGTGTAGGTCCCCGGGGTTCCACAGATACGCAGTATTTT.